This TCR beta chain is from a study of cytomegalovirus exposure and HLA in healthy donors. Overall study results and limits: V- and J-gene trimming in TCR beta was tied to a missense DCLRE1C variant by an analysis performed later.

The V end lost 4 bases, the J end lost 6 bases, and 13 bases lay between the germline ends. This CDR3 contains 14 residues. CDR1 SGHTA and CDR2 FQGTGA come from the germline V gene. Of note for this clone: Its specificity is unknown.

The PCR had 60 Vbeta and 13 Jbeta primers. TCRdb's copy holds only in-frame clones and misses some; the assay was immunoSEQ multiplex PCR. The sample has around 130,000 clones; 85% to 90% are singletons. The TCR originated in a woman in her 30s in good health and CMV-seropositive. This chain uses TRBV7-3 with TRBJ2-1, with D possibly matching TRBD2 (6 bases). The sample consisted of PBMCs. Here the CDR3 reads CASSSQREPNEQFF. The CDR3 DNA reads as TGTGCCAGCAGCTCGCAACGGGAGCCCAATGAGCAGTTCTTC. The whole variable domain, filled in from reference TRBV7-3 and TRBJ2-1, reads GAGVSQTPSNKVTEKGKYVELRCDPISGHTALYWYRQSLGQGPEFLIYFQGTGAADDSGLPNDRFFAVRPEGSVSTLKIQRTERGDSAVYLCASSSQREPNEQFFGPGTRLTVL.